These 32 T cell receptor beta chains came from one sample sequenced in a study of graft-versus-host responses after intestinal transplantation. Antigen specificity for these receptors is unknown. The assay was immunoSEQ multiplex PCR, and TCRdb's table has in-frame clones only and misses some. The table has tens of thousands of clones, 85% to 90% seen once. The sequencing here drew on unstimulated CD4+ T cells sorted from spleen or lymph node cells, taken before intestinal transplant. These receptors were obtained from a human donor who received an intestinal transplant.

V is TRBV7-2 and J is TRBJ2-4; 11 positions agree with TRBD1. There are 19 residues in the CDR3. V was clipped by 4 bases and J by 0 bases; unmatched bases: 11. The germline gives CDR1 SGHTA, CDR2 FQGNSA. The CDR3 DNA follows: TGTGCCAGCAGCTCTTGGACAGGGGGCGGTTCTCTAGCCAAAAACATTCAGTACTTC. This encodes CASSSWTGGGSLAKNIQYF.

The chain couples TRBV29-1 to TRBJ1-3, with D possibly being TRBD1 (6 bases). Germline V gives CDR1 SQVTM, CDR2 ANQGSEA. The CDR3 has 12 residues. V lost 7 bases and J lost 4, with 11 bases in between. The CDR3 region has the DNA TGCAGCGCACAGGGAAGAGGAAACACCATATATTTT. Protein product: CSAQGRGNTIYF. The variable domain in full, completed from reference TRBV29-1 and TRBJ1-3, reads SAVISQKPSRDICQRGTSLTIQCQVDSQVTMMFWYRQQPGQSLTLIATANQGSEATYESGFVIDKFPISRPNLTFSTLTVSNMSPEDSSIYLCSAQGRGNTIYFGEGSWLTVV.

The DNA of the CDR3 is TGTGCCAGCTCACCACCGGGACTAGCGGCAGAGGAGCAGTACTTC. The encoded protein is CASSPPGLAAEEQYF. The rearrangement uses TRBV18 and TRBJ2-7; 11 nucleotides match TRBD2. V was pared by 0 bases and J by 7 bases, with 5 bases of the junction left unmatched. CDR1 and CDR2 (germline): KGHSH, LQKENI. The CDR3 sequence is 15 residues long.

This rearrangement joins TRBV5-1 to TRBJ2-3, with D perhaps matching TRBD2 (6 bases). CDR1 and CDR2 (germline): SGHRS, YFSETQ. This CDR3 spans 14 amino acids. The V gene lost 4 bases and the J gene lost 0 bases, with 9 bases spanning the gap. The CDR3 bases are TGCGCCAGCAGCCTGAGCGGGAGCACAGATACGCAGTATTTT. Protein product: CASSLSGSTDTQYF. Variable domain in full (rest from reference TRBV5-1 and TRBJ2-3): KAGVTQTPRYLIKTRGQQVTLSCSPISGHRSVSWYQQTPGQGLQFLFEYFSETQRNKGNFPGRFSGRQFSNSRSEMNVSTLELGDSALYLCASSLSGSTDTQYFGPGTRLTVL.

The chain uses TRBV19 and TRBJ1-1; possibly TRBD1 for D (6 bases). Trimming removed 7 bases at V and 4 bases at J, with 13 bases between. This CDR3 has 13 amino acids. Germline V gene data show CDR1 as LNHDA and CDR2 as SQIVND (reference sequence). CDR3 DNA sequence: TGTGCCAGTAACAAACAGGGCGGCACTGAAGCTTTCTTT. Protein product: CASNKQGGTEAFF.

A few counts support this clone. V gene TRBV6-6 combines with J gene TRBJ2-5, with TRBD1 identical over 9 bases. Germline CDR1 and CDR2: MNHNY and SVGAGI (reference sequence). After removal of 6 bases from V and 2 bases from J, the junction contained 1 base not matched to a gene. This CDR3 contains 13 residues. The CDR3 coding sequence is TGTGCCAGCAGGGACAGGGGACAAGAGACCCAGTACTTC. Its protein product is CASRDRGQETQYF.

As DNA, the CDR3 is TGTGCCAGCAGCCAAGCGGGTAGCACAGATACGCAGTATTTT. It yields the protein CASSQAGSTDTQYF. V usage is TRBV4-2 and J usage is TRBJ2-3; D unresolved. In germline, CDR1 is LGHNA, CDR2 YNFKEQ. The CDR3 totals 14 residues. V was shortened by 1 base and J by 0 bases, with 5 bases between the two germline ends.

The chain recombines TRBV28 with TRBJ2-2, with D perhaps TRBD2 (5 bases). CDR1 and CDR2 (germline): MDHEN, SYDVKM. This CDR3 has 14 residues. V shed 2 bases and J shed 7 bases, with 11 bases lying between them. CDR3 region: CASSLGGFDGELFF. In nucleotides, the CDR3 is TGTGCCAGCAGTTTAGGAGGATTTGACGGGGAGCTGTTTTTT.

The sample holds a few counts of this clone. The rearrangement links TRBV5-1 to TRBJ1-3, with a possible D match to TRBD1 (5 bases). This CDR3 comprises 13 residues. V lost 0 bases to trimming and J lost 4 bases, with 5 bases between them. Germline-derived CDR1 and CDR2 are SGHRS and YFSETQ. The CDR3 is CASSLDRGNTIYF. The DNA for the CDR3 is TGCGCCAGCAGCTTGGACAGGGGAAACACCATATATTTT.

The CDR3 region is CASSERRGLNTEAFF. The CDR3 nucleotides are TGTGCCAGCAGTGAAAGGAGAGGCCTAAACACTGAAGCTTTCTTT. V and J are TRBV6-1 and TRBJ1-1; no clear D gene. Trimming removed 2 bases from V and 2 bases from J, with 12 bases in between. From germline, CDR1 is MNHNS and CDR2 SASEGT. The CDR3 consists of 15 residues.

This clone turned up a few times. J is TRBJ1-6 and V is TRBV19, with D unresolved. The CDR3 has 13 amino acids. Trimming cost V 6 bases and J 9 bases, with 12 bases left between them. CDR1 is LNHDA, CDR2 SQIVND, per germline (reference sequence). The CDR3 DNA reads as TGTGCCAGTAGAGAAGACTTGCGTTCACCCCTCCACTTT. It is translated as CASREDLRSPLHF.

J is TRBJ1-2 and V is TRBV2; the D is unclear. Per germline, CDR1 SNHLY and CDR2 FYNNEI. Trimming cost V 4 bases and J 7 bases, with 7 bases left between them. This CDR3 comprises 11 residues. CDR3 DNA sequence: TGTGCCAGCAGTGGAGGCTCTGGCTACACCTTC. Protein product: CASSGGSGYTF.

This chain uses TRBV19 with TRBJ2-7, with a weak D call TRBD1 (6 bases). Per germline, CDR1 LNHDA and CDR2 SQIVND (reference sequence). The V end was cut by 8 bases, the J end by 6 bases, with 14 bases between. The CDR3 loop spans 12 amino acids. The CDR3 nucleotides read TGTGCCAGTTCCGAGGGGGTCGGCGAGCAGTACTTC. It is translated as CASSEGVGEQYF.

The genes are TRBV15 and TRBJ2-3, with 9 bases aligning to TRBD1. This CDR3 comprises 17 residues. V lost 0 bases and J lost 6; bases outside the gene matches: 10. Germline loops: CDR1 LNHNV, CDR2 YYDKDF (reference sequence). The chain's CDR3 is CATSRDPPGQGLDTQYF. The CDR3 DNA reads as TGTGCCACCAGCAGAGATCCCCCGGGACAGGGCCTTGATACGCAGTATTTT.

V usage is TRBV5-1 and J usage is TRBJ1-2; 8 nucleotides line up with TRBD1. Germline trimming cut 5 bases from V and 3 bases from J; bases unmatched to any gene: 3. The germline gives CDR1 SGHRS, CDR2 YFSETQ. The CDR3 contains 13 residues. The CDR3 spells CASSSDRDYGYTF. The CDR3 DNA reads TGCGCCAGCAGTTCGGACAGGGACTATGGCTACACCTTC.

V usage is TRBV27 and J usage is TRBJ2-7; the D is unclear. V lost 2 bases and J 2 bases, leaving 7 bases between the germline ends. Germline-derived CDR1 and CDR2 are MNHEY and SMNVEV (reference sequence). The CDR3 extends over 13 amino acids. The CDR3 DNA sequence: TGTGCCAGCAGTTTAGGCCCCACCTACGAGCAGTACTTC. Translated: CASSLGPTYEQYF.

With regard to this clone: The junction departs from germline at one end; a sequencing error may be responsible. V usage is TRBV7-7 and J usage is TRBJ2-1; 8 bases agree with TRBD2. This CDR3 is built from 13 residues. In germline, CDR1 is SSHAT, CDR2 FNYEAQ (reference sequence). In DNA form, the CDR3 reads TGTGCTAGCAGCCCCCCGGGCGGGAGGCTGCAGTTCTTC. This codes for CASSPPGGRLQFF.

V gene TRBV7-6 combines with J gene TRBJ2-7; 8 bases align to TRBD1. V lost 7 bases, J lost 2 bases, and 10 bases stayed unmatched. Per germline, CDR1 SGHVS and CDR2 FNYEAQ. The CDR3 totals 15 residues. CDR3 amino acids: CASTPDRAWTYEQYF. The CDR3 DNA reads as TGTGCCAGCACCCCGGACAGGGCCTGGACCTACGAGCAGTACTTC. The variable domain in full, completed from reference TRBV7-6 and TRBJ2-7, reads GAGVSQSPRYKVTKRGQDVALRCDPISGHVSLYWYRQALGQGPEFLTYFNYEAQQDKSGLPNDRFSAERPEGSISTLTIQRTEQRDSAMYRCASTPDRAWTYEQYFGPGTRLTVT.

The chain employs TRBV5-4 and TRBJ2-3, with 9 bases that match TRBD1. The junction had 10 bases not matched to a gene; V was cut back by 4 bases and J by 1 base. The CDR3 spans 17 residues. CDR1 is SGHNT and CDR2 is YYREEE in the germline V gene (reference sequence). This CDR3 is CASSPRGQGFGTDTQYF. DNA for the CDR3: TGTGCCAGCAGCCCTCGAGGACAGGGGTTTGGCACAGATACGCAGTATTTT.

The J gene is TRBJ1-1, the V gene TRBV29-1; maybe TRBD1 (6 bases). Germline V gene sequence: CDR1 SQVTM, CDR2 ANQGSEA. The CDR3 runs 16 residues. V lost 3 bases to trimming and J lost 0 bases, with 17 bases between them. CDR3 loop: CSVEALRGPMNTEAFF. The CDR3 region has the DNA TGCAGCGTTGAGGCCCTCAGGGGTCCGATGAACACTGAAGCTTTCTTT.

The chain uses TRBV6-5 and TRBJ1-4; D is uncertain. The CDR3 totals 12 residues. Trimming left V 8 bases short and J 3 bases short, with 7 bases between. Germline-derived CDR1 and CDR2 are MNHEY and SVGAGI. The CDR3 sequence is CASRGSNEKLFF. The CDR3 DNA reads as TGTGCCAGCCGGGGATCTAATGAAAAACTGTTTTTT.

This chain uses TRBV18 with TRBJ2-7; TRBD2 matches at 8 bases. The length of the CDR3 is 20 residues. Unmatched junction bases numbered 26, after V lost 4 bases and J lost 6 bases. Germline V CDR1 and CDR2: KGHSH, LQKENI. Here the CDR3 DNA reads TGTGCCAGCTCACTCGGCGCCGCGGGGATAGCGGGACCACATTTAGGCGAGCAGTACTTC. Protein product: CASSLGAAGIAGPHLGEQYF. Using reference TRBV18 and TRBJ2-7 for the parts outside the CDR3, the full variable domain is NAGVMQNPRHLVRRRGQEARLRCSPMKGHSHVYWYRQLPEEGLKFMVYLQKENIIDESGMPKERFSAEFPKEGPSILRIQQVVRGDSAAYFCASSLGAAGIAGPHLGEQYFGPGTRLTVT.

CDR3 in amino acids: CASRAYNQPQHF. The DNA of the CDR3 is TGTGCCAGCAGGGCTTACAATCAGCCCCAGCATTTT. V gene TRBV28 combines with J gene TRBJ1-5, with D hard to call. With 6 bases removed from V and 3 bases from J, the gap between germline ends came to 6 bases. CDR1 is MDHEN and CDR2 is SYDVKM in the germline V gene. CDR3 size: 12 residues.

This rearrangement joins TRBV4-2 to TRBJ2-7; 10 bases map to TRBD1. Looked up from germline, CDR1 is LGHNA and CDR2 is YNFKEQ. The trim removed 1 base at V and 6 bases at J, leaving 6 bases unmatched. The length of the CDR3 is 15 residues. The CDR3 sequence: CASSQVRQGAGEQYF. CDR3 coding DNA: TGTGCCAGCAGCCAAGTAAGACAGGGGGCGGGCGAGCAGTACTTC.

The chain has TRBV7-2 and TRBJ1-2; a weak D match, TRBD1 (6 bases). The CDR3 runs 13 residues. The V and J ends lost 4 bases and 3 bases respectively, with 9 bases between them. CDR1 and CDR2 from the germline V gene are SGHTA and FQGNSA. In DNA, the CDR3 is TGTGCCAGCAGCTCCCAGGGGTACTATGGCTACACCTTC. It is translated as CASSSQGYYGYTF.

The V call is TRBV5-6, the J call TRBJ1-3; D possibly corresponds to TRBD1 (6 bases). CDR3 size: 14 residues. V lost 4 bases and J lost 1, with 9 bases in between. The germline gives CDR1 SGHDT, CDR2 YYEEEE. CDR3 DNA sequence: TGTGCCAGCAGCCTCGGGACATCTGGAAACACCATATATTTT. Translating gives CASSLGTSGNTIYF.

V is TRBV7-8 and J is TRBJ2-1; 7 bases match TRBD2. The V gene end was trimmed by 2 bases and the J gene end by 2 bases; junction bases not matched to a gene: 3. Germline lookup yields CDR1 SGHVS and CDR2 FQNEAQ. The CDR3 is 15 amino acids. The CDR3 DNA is TGTGCCAGCAGCTTATCGGGGGGACCCTACAATGAGCAGTTCTTC. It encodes CASSLSGGPYNEQFF.

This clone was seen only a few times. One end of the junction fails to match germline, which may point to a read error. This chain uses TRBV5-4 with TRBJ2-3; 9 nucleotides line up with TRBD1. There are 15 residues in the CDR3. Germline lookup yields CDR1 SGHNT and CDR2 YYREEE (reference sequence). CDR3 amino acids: CASRLDRGATDTQYF. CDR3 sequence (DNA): TGTGCCAGCAGATTGGACAGGGGCGCCACAGATACGCAGTATTTT.

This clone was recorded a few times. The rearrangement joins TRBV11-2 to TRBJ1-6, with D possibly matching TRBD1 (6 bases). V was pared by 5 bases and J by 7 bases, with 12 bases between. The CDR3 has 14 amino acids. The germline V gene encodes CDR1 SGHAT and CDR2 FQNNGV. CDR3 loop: CASSHWTENSPLHF. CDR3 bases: TGTGCCAGCAGCCACTGGACAGAAAATTCACCCCTCCACTTT.

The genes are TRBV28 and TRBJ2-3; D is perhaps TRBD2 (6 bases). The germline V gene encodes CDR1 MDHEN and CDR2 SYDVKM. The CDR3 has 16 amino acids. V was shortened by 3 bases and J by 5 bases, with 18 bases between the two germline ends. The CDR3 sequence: CASSFGGVPAGDTQYF. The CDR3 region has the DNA TGTGCCAGCAGTTTTGGAGGGGTTCCCGCTGGAGATACGCAGTATTTT.

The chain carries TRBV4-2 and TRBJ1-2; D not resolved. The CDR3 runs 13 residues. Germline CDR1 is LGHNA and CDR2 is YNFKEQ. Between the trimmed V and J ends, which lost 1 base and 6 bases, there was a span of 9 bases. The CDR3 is CASSQVAGNGYTF. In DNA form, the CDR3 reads TGTGCCAGCAGCCAAGTGGCCGGGAATGGCTACACCTTC.

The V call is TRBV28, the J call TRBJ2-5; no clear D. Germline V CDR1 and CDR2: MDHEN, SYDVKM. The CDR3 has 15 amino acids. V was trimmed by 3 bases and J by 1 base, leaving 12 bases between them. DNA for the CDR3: TGTGCCAGCAGTTTGTGGGCCGGTCGCCAAGAGACCCAGTACTTC. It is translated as CASSLWAGRQETQYF.